This T cell receptor beta chain was profiled in a study of shared clonotypes between healthy human individuals. Worth noting for this clone: The antigen remains unidentified.

Each PCR replicate from the sorted subsets contained about 200 ng DNA, which is tens of thousands of T cell genomes. Assay used: immunoSEQ multiplex PCR; TCRdb lists only in-frame clones, some missing. The profile shows 1.6 million or so clones, about 98.5% of them singletons. It was into CD45RA+ naive and CD45RA-negative memory subsets that the CD4+ cells were split. Study-wide findings and caveats: Clonotypes which were not shared had lower generation probabilities than clonotypes that all four donors shared. There were few donors, and this limited the genetic and exposure-history diversity represented.

From germline, CDR1 is SGHRS and CDR2 YFSETQ. Unmatched junction bases numbered 6, after V lost 4 bases and J lost 4 bases. This CDR3 is built from 15 residues. Specimen: naive CD4+ T cells sorted from blood. Sample subset: CD45RA+ positively selected. The chain carries TRBV5-1 and TRBJ2-2; 8 positions match TRBD1. This clonotype was sampled from a man aged 25-40 years in good health. Here the CDR3 DNA reads TGCGCCAGCAGCCAGGACAGGGTGGGCACCGGGGAGCTGTTTTTT. Its protein product is CASSQDRVGTGELFF.